A selection of T cell receptor beta chains follows, all from one sample in a study of Graves' ophthalmopathy and Graves' hyperthyroidism. One entry per CDR3 protein, called by TCRdb with MiXCR from the multiplex PCR reads. This repertoire shows more than 1,000,000 distinct CDR3 sequences, 35% to 40% found once; its top ten account for 11%. The sample taken for sequencing was peripheral blood or thyroid tissue (not recorded which). The receptors originated from an adult man with Graves' hyperthyroidism. Each CDR3 is given with its conserved first and last residue. The D gene is left open where the match is weak. Clone size is not always given. Where it is, it says once, few, many or a class for expanded clones.

-	-	TRBV20-1	TRBJ1-5	CSARVGGHLGRNQPQHF	TGCAGTGCTAGAGTGGGAGGGCATCTGGGACGAAATCAGCCCCAGCATTTT
-	-	TRBV20-1	TRBJ2-5	CSTLQETQYF	TGCAGCACACTCCAAGAGACCCAGTACTTC
TRBD2	few	TRBV7-8	TRBJ2-7	CASSRTSGLPPTVNEQYF	TGTGCCAGCAGCCGGACTAGCGGGTTACCTCCTACTGTGAACGAGCAGTACTTC
-	few	TRBV19	TRBJ1-5	CASSISGDNQPQHF	TGTGCCAGTAGTATATCTGGGGACAATCAGCCCCAGCATTTT
TRBD1	-	TRBV10-3	TRBJ1-2	CASLDRVYGYTF	TGTGCCAGCCTCGACAGGGTCTATGGCTACACCTTC
-	-	TRBV6-5	TRBJ2-7	CASTRSSGAYSYEQYF	TGTGCCAGCACGCGATCGTCAGGGGCCTACTCCTACGAGCAGTACTTC
-	few	TRBV6-1	TRBJ2-5	CASSEGPARVVGTQYF	TGTGCCAGCAGTGAGGGTCCTGCCCGGGTCGTCGGGACCCAGTACTTC
TRBD2	few	TRBV4-1	TRBJ2-5	CASSQDIGLAEQETQYF	TGCGCCAGCAGCCAAGATATCGGACTAGCGGAACAAGAGACCCAGTACTTC
TRBD1	-	TRBV10-3	TRBJ1-5	CAISDMDRAQQPQHF	TGTGCCATCAGTGACATGGACAGGGCACAGCAGCCCCAGCATTTT
-	many	TRBV6-5	TRBJ1-4	CANSWEKLFF	TGTGCCAACAGTTGGGAAAAACTGTTTTTT
-	many	TRBV2	TRBJ1-4	CASSEARENGWENEKLFF	TGTGCCAGCAGTGAAGCACGAGAGAATGGTTGGGAAAATGAAAAACTGTTTTTT
TRBD1	-	TRBV5-1	TRBJ2-6	CASSLEAGGNVLTF	TGCGCCAGCAGCTTGGAGGCAGGGGGCAACGTCCTGACTTTC
-	few	TRBV28	TRBJ1-2	CASSFLNVGGNYGYTF	TGTGCCAGCAGTTTTCTCAACGTTGGCGGAAACTATGGCTACACCTTC
-	-	TRBV10-2	TRBJ2-5	CASSEPGRVGETQYF	TGCGCCAGCAGTGAGCCGGGCAGGGTAGGAGAGACCCAGTACTTC
TRBD1	many	TRBV24-1	TRBJ2-7	CATSDSALRDRGDEQYF	TGTGCCACCAGTGATTCTGCCCTGCGGGACAGGGGCGACGAGCAGTACTTC
-	-	TRBV2	TRBJ2-5	CASSSRGQSETQYF	TGTGCCAGCAGCTCCCGTGGGCAGTCGGAGACCCAGTACTTC
-	many	TRBV7-2	TRBJ2-2	CASSLTRARTGELFF	TGTGCCAGCAGCTTAACCAGGGCCCGCACCGGGGAGCTGTTTTTT
TRBD2	many	TRBV7-2	TRBJ2-7	CASSNSRAGGEQYF	TGTGCCAGCAGTAACTCGAGAGCGGGAGGCGAGCAGTACTTC
-	-	TRBV29-1	TRBJ1-2	CSVVDKNNYGYTF	TGCAGCGTGGTTGACAAGAATAACTATGGCTACACCTTC
-	once	TRBV6-1	TRBJ2-7	CASGVNPSGTYEQYF	TGTGCCAGCGGTGTAAACCCCTCGGGGACCTACGAGCAGTACTTC
TRBD2	few	TRBV5-4	TRBJ2-2	CASSRLAGVTGELFF	TGTGCCAGCAGCCGTTTAGCGGGAGTAACCGGGGAGCTGTTTTTT
-	-	TRBV25-1	TRBJ1-2	CASSTIWGPSANYGYTF	TGTGCCAGCAGTACAATCTGGGGACCATCGGCTAACTATGGCTACACCTTC
-	-	TRBV5-1	TRBJ2-7	CASSFGSSCEQYF	TGCGCCAGCAGCTTCGGAAGCAGCTGCGAGCAGTACTTC
-	-	TRBV11-2	TRBJ1-6	CASSPTGGSYNSPLHF	TGTGCCAGCAGCCCCACGGGTGGTTCCTATAATTCACCCCTCCACTTT
TRBD2	-	TRBV7-9	TRBJ2-5	CASSLGGSPSGETQYF	TGTGCCAGCAGCTTAGGCGGGAGCCCCTCTGGAGAGACCCAGTACTTC
-	few	TRBV5-1	TRBJ1-1	CASSFRVSGTEAFF	TGTGCCAGCAGCTTTCGAGTATCAGGCACTGAAGCTTTCTTT
-	-	TRBV4-1	TRBJ2-5	CASSQEQRYQETQYF	TGCGCCAGCAGCCAGGAACAGAGGTACCAAGAGACCCAGTACTTC
TRBD2	-	TRBV15	TRBJ2-5	CATSRDRRAGVETQYF	TGTGCCACCAGCAGAGATCGGAGAGCGGGAGTTGAGACCCAGTACTTC
-	many	TRBV7-2	TRBJ2-5	CASSFGRVETQYF	TGTGCCAGCAGCTTCGGCAGGGTGGAGACCCAGTACTTC
-	-	TRBV7-9	TRBJ2-3	CASSPWGGTDTQYF	TGTGCCAGCAGCCCATGGGGTGGCACAGATACGCAGTATTTT
TRBD1	-	TRBV14	TRBJ1-2	CASSPPGQGRSNYGYTF	TGTGCCAGCAGCCCGCCGGGACAGGGTAGATCCAACTATGGCTACACCTTC
TRBD1	-	TRBV2	TRBJ2-2	CASSRTPTGRLGELFF	TGTGCCAGCAGTCGCACCCCGACAGGGCGTTTAGGGGAGCTGTTTTTT
TRBD1	-	TRBV12-3/TRBV12-4	TRBJ1-2	CASSRGTGLNYGYTF	TGTGCCAGTTCGCGGGGGACAGGGCTGAACTATGGCTACACCTTC
TRBD1	many	TRBV7-9	TRBJ1-1	CASSLAGQGKAFF	TGTGCCAGCAGCTTAGCAGGACAGGGTAAAGCTTTCTTT
-	-	TRBV7-9	TRBJ1-4	CASSGPRGKLFF	TGTGCCAGCAGCGGCCCAAGGGGAAAACTGTTTTTT
TRBD2	once	TRBV11-1	TRBJ2-2	CASSPTGGTTGELFF	TGTGCCAGCAGCCCGACGGGGGGAACCACCGGGGAGCTGTTTTTT
-	many	TRBV10-2	TRBJ1-5	CASSEGGPQHF	TGCGCCAGCAGTGAGGGGGGGCCCCAGCATTTT
-	-	TRBV6-5	TRBJ1-6	CASSRGRLYNSPLHF	TGTGCCAGCAGTAGGGGACGGCTCTATAATTCACCCCTCCACTTT
-	-	TRBV4-3	TRBJ1-2	CASGQELLGDYDYTF	TGCGCCAGCGGCCAAGAGCTCCTAGGGGACTATGACTACACCTTC
TRBD1	few	TRBV5-1	TRBJ2-2	CASSYRTGGGGELFF	TGCGCCAGCAGCTATAGGACAGGGGGCGGCGGGGAGCTGTTTTTT
-	-	TRBV25-1	TRBJ2-5	CASSEWTESQYF	TGTGCCAGCAGTGAATGGACGGAGAGCCAGTACTTC
-	many	TRBV10-1	TRBJ2-2	CASSESQGLDTGELFF	TGCGCCAGCAGTGAGTCCCAGGGGTTGGACACCGGGGAGCTGTTTTTT